The 4 T cell receptor beta chains reported below all come from one sample, sequenced in a study of T cell responses to AZD1222 COVID-19 vaccine. Using immunoSEQ multiplex PCR, the repertoire was profiled, and TCRdb retains in-frame clones only, with some absent. This table holds 90,000 to 120,000 clones, around nine tenths found once. The sample here was peripheral blood, taken 28 days after the second AZD1222 dose. These receptors came from an adult who received the AZD1222 COVID-19 vaccine.

The gene calls are TRBV29-1 and TRBJ2-1; TRBD1 agrees at 7 bases. V trimming: 7 bases; J trimming: 7 bases; junction bases outside the gene matches: 4. This CDR3 has 11 residues. CDR1 SQVTM and CDR2 ANQGSEA come from the germline V gene. For the CDR3, the DNA is TGCAGCGATTCACAGGGGAATGAGCAGTTCTTC. This sequence encodes CSDSQGNEQFF.

The chain couples TRBV5-1 to TRBJ1-1, with TRBD1 identical over 8 bases. There are 16 residues in the CDR3. The junction had 5 bases not matched to a gene; V was cut back by 0 bases and J by 1 base. CDR1 and CDR2 from the germline V gene are SGHRS and YFSETQ. The CDR3 nucleotides are TGCGCCAGCAGCTTGGCAGGGGGCCCTGCGAACACTGAAGCTTTCTTT. Encoded protein: CASSLAGGPANTEAFF.

The J gene is TRBJ1-6, the V gene TRBV27; perhaps TRBD1 as D (6 bases). V gave up 5 bases and J gave up 0 bases, with 11 bases separating them. The V gene's germline CDR1 is MNHEY and CDR2 SMNVEV (reference sequence). The CDR3 loop spans 16 amino acids. The CDR3 sequence: CASSRQASSYNSPLHF. Here the CDR3 DNA reads TGTGCCAGCAGTCGACAGGCGAGCTCCTATAATTCACCCCTCCACTTT.

V is TRBV27 and J is TRBJ2-7, with 8 nucleotides matching TRBD2. The CDR3 sequence is 14 residues long. Germline V gene lookup returns CDR1 MNHEY and CDR2 SMNVEV (reference sequence). Losses at the gene ends were 6 bases for V and 2 bases for J; bases not matched to a gene: 6. In nucleotides, the CDR3 is TGTGCCAGCAGCCTTAGCGGGGATGCCTACGAGCAGTACTTC. Encoded protein: CASSLSGDAYEQYF.